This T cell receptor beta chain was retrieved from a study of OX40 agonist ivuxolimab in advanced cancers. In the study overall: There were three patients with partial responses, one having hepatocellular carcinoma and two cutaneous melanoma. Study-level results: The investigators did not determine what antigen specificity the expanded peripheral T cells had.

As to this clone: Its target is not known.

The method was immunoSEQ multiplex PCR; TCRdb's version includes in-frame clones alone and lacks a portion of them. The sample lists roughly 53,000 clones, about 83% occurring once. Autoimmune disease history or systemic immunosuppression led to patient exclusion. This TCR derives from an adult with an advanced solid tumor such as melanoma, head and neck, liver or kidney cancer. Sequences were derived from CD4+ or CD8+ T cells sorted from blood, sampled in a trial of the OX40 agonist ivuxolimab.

This chain's CDR3 is CAISDAGASLNTGELFF. As DNA, the CDR3 is TGTGCCATCAGTGACGCCGGTGCAAGCCTCAACACCGGGGAGCTGTTTTTT. The V gene is TRBV10-3, the J gene TRBJ2-2, with D unclear. Germline values: CDR1 ENHRY, CDR2 SYGVKD. Trimming cost V 3 bases and J 2 bases, with 16 bases left between them. This CDR3 is 17 amino acids long.